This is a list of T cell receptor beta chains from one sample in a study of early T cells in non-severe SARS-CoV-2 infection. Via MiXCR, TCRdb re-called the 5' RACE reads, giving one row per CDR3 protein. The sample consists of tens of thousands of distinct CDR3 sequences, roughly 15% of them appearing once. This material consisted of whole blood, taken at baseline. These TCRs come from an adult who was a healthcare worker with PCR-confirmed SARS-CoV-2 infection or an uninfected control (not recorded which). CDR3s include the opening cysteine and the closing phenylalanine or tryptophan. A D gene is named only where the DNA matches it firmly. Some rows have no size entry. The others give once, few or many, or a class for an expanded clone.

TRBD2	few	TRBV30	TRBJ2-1	TGTGCCTGGGTACCAGCGGGAGTCTACAATGAGCAGTTCTTC	CAWVPAGVYNEQFF
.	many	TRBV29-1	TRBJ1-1	TGCAGCGTTGAGTCGGGGGCTAACACTGAAGCTTTCTTT	CSVESGANTEAFF
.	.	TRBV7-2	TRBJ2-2	TGTGCCAGCAGCCTTCGACAAACGAACACCGGGGAGCTGTTTTTT	CASSLRQTNTGELFF
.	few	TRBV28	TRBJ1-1	TGTGCCAGCAGTTTCTTTTCTGGGAACACTGAAGCTTTCTTT	CASSFFSGNTEAFF
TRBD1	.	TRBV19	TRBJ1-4	TGTGCCAGTAGGAGGGGGACAGATAAGGAAAAACTGTTTTTT	CASRRGTDKEKLFF
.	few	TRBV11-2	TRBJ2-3	TGTGCCAGCAGCACAGACGGAGTCCCGTCGCAGTATTTT	CASSTDGVPSQYF
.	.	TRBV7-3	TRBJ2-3	TGTGCCAGCAGCTTTAGCGCCAGAGGGGATACGCAGTATTTT	CASSFSARGDTQYF
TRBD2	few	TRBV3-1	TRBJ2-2	TGTGCCAGCAGCCAAAGGGGCGGGAGTTCCCTCACCGGGGAGCTGTTTTTT	CASSQRGGSSLTGELFF
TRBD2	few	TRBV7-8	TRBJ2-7	TGTGCCAGCAGCTTAGGGGAGGGTCTCGAGCAGTACTTC	CASSLGEGLEQYF
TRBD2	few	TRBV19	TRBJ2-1	TGTGCCAGTTCCCTAGCGGGGGGCTCCTACAATGAGCAGTTCTTC	CASSLAGGSYNEQFF
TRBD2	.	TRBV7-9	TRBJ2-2	TGTGCCAGCAGCTTAACCAGCGGGAGTTATACCGGGGAGCTGTTTTTT	CASSLTSGSYTGELFF
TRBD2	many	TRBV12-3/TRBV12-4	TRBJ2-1	TGTGCCAGCAGCCCTAGCGGGGTTCAATACAATGAGCAGTTCTTC	CASSPSGVQYNEQFF
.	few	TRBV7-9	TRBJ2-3	TGTGCCAGCAGTCGTGGTCCCACAGATACGCAGTATTTT	CASSRGPTDTQYF
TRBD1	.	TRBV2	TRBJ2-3	TGTGCCAGCAGTAGTGACAGGGGAGATACGCAGTATTTT	CASSSDRGDTQYF
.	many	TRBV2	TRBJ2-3	TGTGCCAGCAGTGATGGGCGGCAGTCGCAGTATTTT	CASSDGRQSQYF
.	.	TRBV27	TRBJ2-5	TGTGCCAGCAGTTTTCAAAGTAAAGAGACCCAGTACTTC	CASSFQSKETQYF
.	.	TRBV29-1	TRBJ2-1	TGCAGCGTTGAAGACCCCTCCCTTGCTTACAATGAGCAGTTCTTC	CSVEDPSLAYNEQFF
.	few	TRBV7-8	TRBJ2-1	TGTGCCAGCAGCTACCCCCAAGCGGGCCACTCCTACAATGAGCAGTTCTTC	CASSYPQAGHSYNEQFF
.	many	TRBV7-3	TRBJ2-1	TGTGCCAGCAGCACACTGCTTAACAATGAGCAGTTCTTC	CASSTLLNNEQFF
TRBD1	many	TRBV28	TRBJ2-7	TGTGCCACCAGTGGACAGGGTAGCTACGAGCAGTACTTC	CATSGQGSYEQYF
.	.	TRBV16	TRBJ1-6	TGTGCCAGCAGCTGGGATCGGGGGTTTAATAATTCACCCCTCCACTTT	CASSWDRGFNNSPLHF
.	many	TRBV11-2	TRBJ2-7	TGTGCCAGCGGGGATCACTACGAGCAGTACTTC	CASGDHYEQYF
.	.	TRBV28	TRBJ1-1	TGTGCCAGCAGGGGCCAGGGGAGTACTGAAGCTTTCTTT	CASRGQGSTEAFF
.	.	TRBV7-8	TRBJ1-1	TGTGCCAGCAGCTCCCTGCCCCGGGGGACTGAAGCTTTCTTT	CASSSLPRGTEAFF
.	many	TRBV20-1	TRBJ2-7	TGCAGTGCTATCCCGGACGCATACTCCTACGAGCAGTACTTC	CSAIPDAYSYEQYF
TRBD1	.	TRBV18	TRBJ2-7	TGTGCCAGCTCTGGGCTTTCCGGGACAGGTGGCTACGAGCAGTACTTC	CASSGLSGTGGYEQYF
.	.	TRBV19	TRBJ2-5	TGTGCCAGTAGTATAGCCTTACAAGAGACCCAGTACTTC	CASSIALQETQYF
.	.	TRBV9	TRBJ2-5	TGTGCCAGCAGCCAACGGGACACCCTCCGGGAGCCCCAGTACTTC	CASSQRDTLREPQYF
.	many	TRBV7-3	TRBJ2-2	TGTGCCAGCACCCCGGGCGGCTTCACCGGGGAGCTGTTTTTT	CASTPGGFTGELFF
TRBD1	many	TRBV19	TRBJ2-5	TGTGCCAGTTCTACCACAGGGGGCCGGCAGACCCAGTACTTC	CASSTTGGRQTQYF
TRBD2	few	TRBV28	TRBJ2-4	TGTGCCAGCAGCCGGGGGGGCGCGGACAAAAACATTCAGTACTTC	CASSRGGADKNIQYF
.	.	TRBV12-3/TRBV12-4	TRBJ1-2	TGTGCCAGCAGCCCCCAGGCGGGGGTTGATGGCTACACCTTC	CASSPQAGVDGYTF
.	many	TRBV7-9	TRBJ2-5	TGTGCCAGCAGCTTAGCGTTGGGACAGACCCAGTACTTC	CASSLALGQTQYF
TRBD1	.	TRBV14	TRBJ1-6	TGTGCCAGCAGCCCCGGACAGGGACGGAGGTCACCCCTCCACTTT	CASSPGQGRRSPLHF
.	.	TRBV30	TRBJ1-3	TGTGCCTGGAGTGTACGACAGGCCACTGGGTCGGGATCTGAAAACACCATATATTTT	CAWSVRQATGSGSENTIYF
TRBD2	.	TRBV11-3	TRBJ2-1	TGTGCCAGCAGCTTAGACGGGAGGGCCGTTAATGAGCAGTTCTTC	CASSLDGRAVNEQFF
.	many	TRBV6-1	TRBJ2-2	TGTGCCAGCAGTGAAGTGGTGAAGAACACCGGGGAGCTGTTTTTT	CASSEVVKNTGELFF